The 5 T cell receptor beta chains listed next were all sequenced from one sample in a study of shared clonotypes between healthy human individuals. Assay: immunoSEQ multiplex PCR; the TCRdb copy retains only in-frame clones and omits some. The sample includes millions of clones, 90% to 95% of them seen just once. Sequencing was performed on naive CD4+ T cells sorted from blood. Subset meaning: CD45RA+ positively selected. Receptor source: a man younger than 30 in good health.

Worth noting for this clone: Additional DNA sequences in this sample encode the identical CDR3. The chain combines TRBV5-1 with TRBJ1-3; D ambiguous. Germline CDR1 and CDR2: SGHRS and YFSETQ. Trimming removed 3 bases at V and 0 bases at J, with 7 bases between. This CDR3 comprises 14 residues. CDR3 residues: CASSWGGSGNTIYF. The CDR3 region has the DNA TGCGCCAGCAGCTGGGGAGGCTCTGGAAACACCATATATTTT. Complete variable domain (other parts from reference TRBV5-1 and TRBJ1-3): KAGVTQTPRYLIKTRGQQVTLSCSPISGHRSVSWYQQTPGQGLQFLFEYFSETQRNKGNFPGRFSGRQFSNSRSEMNVSTLELGDSALYLCASSWGGSGNTIYFGEGSWLTVV.

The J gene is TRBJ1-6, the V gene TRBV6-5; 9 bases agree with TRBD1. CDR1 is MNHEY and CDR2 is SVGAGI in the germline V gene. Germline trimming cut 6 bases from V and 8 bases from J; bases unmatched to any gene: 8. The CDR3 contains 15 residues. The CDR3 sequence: CASRGTGTFYSPLHF. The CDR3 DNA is TGTGCCAGCAGAGGGACAGGGACATTTTATTCACCCCTCCACTTT.

The CDR3 DNA reads TGTGCCAGCTCACCCCAAGCTATAGCGGGAGCAGATACGCAGTATTTT. It codes for CASSPQAIAGADTQYF. V and J are TRBV18 and TRBJ2-3; TRBD2 matches at 9 bases. Germline values: CDR1 KGHSH, CDR2 LQKENI. J lost 4 bases, V lost 3 bases, and 8 bases had no gene match. The CDR3 spans 16 residues.

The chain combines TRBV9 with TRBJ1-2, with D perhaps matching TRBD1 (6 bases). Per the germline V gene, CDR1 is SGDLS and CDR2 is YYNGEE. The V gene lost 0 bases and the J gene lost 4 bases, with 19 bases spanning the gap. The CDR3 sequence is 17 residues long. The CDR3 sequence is CASSVAPGQSWGYGYTF. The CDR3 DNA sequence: TGTGCCAGCAGCGTAGCTCCCGGACAGTCTTGGGGCTATGGCTACACCTTC.

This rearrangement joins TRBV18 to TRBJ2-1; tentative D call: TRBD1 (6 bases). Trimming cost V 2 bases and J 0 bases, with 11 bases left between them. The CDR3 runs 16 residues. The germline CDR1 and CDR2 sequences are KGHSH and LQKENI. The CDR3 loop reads CASSPFAQGSYNEQFF. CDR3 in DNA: TGTGCCAGCTCACCATTTGCACAGGGCTCCTACAATGAGCAGTTCTTC.